This T cell receptor beta chain stems from a study of shared clonotypes between healthy human individuals. It was CD45RO-negative cells, positively selected for CCR7, that made up naive CD8 cells, with terminally differentiated effector memory CD45RA+ cells excluded. This clone has more than one count but fewer than ten. The data were produced by immunoSEQ multiplex PCR, yet TCRdb's version contains in-frame clones alone and is incomplete. The sample has millions of clones; about 95% are singletons. The J segment lost 6 bases and the V segment lost 3 bases, leaving 5 bases of the junction unmatched. This CDR3 contains 14 residues. Germline V gives CDR1 SNHLY, CDR2 FYNNEI.

The TCR was taken from a man younger than 35 in good health. The chain carries TRBV2 and TRBJ1-5, with 7 nucleotides matching TRBD1. What was sequenced was naive CD8+ T cells sorted from blood. The CDR3 is CASSETGTIQPQHF. CDR3 DNA sequence: TGTGCCAGCAGTGAGACAGGGACAATTCAGCCCCAGCATTTT.